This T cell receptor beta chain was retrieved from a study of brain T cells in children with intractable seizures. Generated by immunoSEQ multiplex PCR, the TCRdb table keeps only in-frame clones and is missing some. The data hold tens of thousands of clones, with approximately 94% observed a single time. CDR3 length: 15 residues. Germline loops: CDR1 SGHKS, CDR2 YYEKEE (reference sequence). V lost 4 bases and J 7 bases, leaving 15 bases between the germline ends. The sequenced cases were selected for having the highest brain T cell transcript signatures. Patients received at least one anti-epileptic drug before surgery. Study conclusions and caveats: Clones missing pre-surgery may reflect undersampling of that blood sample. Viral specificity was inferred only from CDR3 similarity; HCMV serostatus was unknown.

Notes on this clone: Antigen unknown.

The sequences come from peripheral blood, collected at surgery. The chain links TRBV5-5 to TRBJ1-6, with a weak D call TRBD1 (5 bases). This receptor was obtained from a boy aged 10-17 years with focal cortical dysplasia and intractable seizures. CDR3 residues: CASSPQAGANSPLHF. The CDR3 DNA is TGTGCCAGCAGCCCCCAGGCCGGGGCCAATTCACCCCTCCACTTT. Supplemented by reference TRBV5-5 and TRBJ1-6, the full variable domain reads DAGVTQSPTHLIKTRGQQVTLRCSPISGHKSVSWYQQVLGQGPQFIFQYYEKEERGRGNFPDRFSARQFPNYSSELNVNALLLGDSALYLCASSPQAGANSPLHFGNGTRLTVT.